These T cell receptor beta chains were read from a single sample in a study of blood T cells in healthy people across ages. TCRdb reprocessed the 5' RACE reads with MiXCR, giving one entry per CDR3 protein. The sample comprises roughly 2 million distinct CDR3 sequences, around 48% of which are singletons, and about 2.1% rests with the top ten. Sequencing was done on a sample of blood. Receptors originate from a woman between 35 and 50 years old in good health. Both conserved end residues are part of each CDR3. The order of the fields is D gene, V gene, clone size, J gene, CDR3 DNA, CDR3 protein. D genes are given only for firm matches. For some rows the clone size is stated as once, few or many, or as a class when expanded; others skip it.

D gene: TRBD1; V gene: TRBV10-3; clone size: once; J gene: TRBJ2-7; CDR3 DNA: TGTGCCATCGCAGGGGGCTCGACCGAGCAGTACTTC; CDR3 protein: CAIAGGSTEQYF
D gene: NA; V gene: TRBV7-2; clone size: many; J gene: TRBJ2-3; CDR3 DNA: TGTGCCAGCAGCTCGAACCCCCGGGGTCCGGGTGGCACAGATACGCAGTATTTT; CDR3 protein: CASSSNPRGPGGTDTQYF
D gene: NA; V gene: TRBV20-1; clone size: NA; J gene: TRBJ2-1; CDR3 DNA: TGCAGTGCTGGCCGGGACTCTCGACTCGAGCAGTTCTTC; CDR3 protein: CSAGRDSRLEQFF
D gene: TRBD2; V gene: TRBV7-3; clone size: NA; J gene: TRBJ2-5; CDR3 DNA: TGTGCCAGCAGCCCTCAACTAGCGGGGGTGGAGACCCAGTACTTC; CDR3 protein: CASSPQLAGVETQYF
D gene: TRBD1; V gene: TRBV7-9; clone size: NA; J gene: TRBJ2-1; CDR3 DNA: TGTGCCAGCAGCTTAGGGGGGTTGGGACAGGAGTACAATGAGCAGTTCTTC; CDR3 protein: CASSLGGLGQEYNEQFF
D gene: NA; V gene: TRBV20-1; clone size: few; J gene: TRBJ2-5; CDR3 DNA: TGCAGTGCTAGAGGAGGTGATGAGCAGTACTTC; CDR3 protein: CSARGGDEQYF
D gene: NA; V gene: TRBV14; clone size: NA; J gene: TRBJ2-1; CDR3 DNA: TGTGCCAGCAGCCAAGCCCGAGTGATGCAGTTCTTC; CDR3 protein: CASSQARVMQFF
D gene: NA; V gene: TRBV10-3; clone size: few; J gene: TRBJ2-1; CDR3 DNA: TGTGCCATCAGTACCAATAGCCCCGGTGAGCAGTTCTTC; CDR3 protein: CAISTNSPGEQFF
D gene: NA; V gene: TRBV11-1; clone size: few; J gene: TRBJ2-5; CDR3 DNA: TGTGCCAGTAGCTTTCGGGGGGCAACGGTCGAGACCCAGTACTTC; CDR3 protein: CASSFRGATVETQYF
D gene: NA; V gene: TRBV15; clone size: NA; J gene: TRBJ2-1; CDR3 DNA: TGTGCCACCAGCAGAGTACCAGGTAGGGGGAATGAGCAGTTCTTC; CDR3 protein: CATSRVPGRGNEQFF
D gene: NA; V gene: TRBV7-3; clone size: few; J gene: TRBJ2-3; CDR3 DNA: TGTGCCAGCAGCTTAGGGTCCGTAGATACGCAGTATTTT; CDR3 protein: CASSLGSVDTQYF
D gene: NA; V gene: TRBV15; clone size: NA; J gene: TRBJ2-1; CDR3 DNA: TGTGCCACCAGCAGAGATCCTAATGAGCAGTTCTTC; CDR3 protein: CATSRDPNEQFF
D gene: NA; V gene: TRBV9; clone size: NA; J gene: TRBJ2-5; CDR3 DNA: TGTGCCAGCAGCGTAGGGCCGGGATTCTCCGGCAATGAGCAGTACTTC; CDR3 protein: CASSVGPGFSGNEQYF
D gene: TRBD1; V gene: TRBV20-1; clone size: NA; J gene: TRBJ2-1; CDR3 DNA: TGCAGTGCGAGAACTGGACAGGCGATAGGGTACAATGAGCAGTTCTTC; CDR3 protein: CSARTGQAIGYNEQFF
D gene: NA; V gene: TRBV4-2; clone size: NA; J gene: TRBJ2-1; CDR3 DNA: TGTGCCAGCAGCCAGGAAGCGCCCCAGGTCCTCTCCTACAATGAGCAGTTCTTC; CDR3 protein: CASSQEAPQVLSYNEQFF
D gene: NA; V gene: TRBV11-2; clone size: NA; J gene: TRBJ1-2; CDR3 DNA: TGTGCCAGCAGCTTAGTTCGCAGGGCTGGCGGCTACACCTTC; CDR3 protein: CASSLVRRAGGYTF
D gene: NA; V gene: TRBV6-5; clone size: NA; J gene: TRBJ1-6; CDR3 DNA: TGTGCCAGCGGCGGGGCTGCGGAATTTTCACCCCTCCACTTT; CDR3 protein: CASGGAAEFSPLHF
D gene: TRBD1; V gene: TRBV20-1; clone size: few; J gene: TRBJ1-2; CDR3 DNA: TGCAGTGCAAGAGCGGACAGGGACCACTATGGCTACACCTTC; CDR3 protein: CSARADRDHYGYTF
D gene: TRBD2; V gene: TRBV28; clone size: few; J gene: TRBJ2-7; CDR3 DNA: TGTGCCAGCAGTACGCGGGGGACCTACGAGCAGTACTTC; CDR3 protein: CASSTRGTYEQYF
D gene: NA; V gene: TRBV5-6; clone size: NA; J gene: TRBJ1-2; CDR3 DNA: TGTGCCAGCAGCTTGCGCCTGGGCTCGGGTCGTGGCTACACCTTC; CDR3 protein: CASSLRLGSGRGYTF
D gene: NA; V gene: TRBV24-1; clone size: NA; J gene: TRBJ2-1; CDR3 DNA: TGTGCCACCAGTGATTTTGCCGCGAGTGCGGATAACAATGAGCAGTTCTTC; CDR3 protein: CATSDFAASADNNEQFF
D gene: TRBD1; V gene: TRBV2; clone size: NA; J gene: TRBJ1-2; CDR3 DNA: TGTGCCAGCAGTGAGTTAGGGACAGGCATCTTAGGCTATGGCTACACCTTC; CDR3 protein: CASSELGTGILGYGYTF
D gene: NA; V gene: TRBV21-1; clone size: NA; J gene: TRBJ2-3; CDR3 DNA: TGTGCCAGCAGCAAGGGGAGGGGCACAGATACGCAGTATTTT; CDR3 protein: CASSKGRGTDTQYF
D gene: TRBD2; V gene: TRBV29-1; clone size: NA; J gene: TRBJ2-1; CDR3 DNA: TGCAGCGTTAGAAGCGGGGGGGCCAGCAATGAGCAGTTCTTC; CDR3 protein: CSVRSGGASNEQFF
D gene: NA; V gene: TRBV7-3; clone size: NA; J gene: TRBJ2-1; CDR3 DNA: TGTGCCAGCAGCTTATGGACCCCCTCGTGGGATGAGCAGTTCTTC; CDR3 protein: CASSLWTPSWDEQFF
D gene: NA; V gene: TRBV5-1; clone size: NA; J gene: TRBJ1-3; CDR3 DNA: TGCGCCAGCAGCTTGGGACAGTCTGGAAACACCATATATTTT; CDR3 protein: CASSLGQSGNTIYF
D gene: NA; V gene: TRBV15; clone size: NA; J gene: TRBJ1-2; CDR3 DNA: TGTGCCACCAGCAGAGAGGTCAGGGTTAACGATGGCTACACCTTC; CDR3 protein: CATSREVRVNDGYTF
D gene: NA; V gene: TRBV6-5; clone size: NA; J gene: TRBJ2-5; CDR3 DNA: TGTGCCAGCAGCGACAAGGGACATCAAGAGACCCAGTACTTC; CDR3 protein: CASSDKGHQETQYF
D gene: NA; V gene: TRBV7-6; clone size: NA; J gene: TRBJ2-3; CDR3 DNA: TGTGCCAGCGAGGGACCCCCCACAGATACGCAGTATTTT; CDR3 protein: CASEGPPTDTQYF
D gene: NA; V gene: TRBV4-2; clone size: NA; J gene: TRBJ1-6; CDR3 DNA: TGTGCCAGCAGCCAAGATCCGGATTCACCCCTCCACTTT; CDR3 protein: CASSQDPDSPLHF
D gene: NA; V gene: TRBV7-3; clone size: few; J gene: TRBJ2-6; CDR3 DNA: TGTGCCAGCAGCTTAAAGCAGGTGCCTGGGGCCAACGTCCTGACTTTC; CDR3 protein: CASSLKQVPGANVLTF
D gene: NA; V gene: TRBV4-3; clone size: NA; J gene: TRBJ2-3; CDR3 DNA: TGCGCCAGCAGCCAACAGACTGTGAGATCCACAGATACGCAGTATTTT; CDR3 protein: CASSQQTVRSTDTQYF
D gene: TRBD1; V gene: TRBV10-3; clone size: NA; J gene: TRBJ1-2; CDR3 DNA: TGTGCCATCAGTGATCGGACAGGCTGGGACTATGGCTACACCTTC; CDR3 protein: CAISDRTGWDYGYTF
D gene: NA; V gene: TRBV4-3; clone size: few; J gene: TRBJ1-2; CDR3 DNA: TGCGCCAGCAGCCCCACCACGTTCGGGGTCGGGGTGTCTGGCTACACCTTC; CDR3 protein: CASSPTTFGVGVSGYTF
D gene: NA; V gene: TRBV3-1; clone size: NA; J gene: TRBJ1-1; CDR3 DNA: TGTGCCAGCAGCCAAGACCCGCCCGACGGAGAGAACACTGAAGCTTTCTTT; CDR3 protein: CASSQDPPDGENTEAFF
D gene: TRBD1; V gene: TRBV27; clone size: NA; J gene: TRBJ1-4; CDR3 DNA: TGTGCCAGCAGTTTCGCCCTCAGGACAGGGGAGGAAAAACTGTTTTTT; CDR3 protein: CASSFALRTGEEKLFF
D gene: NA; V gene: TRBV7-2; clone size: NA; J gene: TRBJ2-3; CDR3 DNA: TGTGCCAGCAGCTTATCACCCGGGATGCAGTATTTT; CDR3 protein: CASSLSPGMQYF
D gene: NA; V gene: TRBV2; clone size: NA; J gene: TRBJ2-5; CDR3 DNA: TGTGCCAGCAGTGGCTCGGGACCGGGGATGGAGACCCAGTACTTC; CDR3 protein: CASSGSGPGMETQYF
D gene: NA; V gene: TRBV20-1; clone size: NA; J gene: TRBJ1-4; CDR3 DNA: TGCAGTGCTAGAGAAAAACAGGGTGTCTTGGAAAAACTGTTTTTT; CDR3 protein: CSAREKQGVLEKLFF
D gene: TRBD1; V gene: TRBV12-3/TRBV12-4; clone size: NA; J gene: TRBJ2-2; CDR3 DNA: TGTGCCAGCAGCCGATATATAGACAGGGGGTCTCCCGGGGAGCTGTTTTTT; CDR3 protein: CASSRYIDRGSPGELFF
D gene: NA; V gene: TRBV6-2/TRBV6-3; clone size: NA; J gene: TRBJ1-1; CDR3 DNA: TGTGCCAGCAGTGAGCCAACGTGGGGGAACACTGAAGCTTTCTTT; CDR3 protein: CASSEPTWGNTEAFF
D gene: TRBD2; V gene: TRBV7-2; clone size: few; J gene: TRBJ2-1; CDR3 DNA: TGTGCCAGCAGCTTAGCCCGACTAGCGGGGGGCGATGAGCAGTTCTTC; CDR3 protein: CASSLARLAGGDEQFF
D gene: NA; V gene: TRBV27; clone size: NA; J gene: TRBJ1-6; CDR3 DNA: TGTGCCAGTTCCACCGGGACCTATAATTCACCCCTCCACTTT; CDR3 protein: CASSTGTYNSPLHF
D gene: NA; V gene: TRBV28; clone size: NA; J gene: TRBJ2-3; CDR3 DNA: TGTGCCAGCACCCCGGGGCTACGCACAGATACGCAGTATTTT; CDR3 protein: CASTPGLRTDTQYF
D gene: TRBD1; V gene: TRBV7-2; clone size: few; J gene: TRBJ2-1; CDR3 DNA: TGTGCCAGCAGCGGGATTGGGGACAGCAATGAGCAGTTCTTC; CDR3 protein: CASSGIGDSNEQFF
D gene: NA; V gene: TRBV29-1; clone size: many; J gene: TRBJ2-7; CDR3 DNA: TGCAGCGTCACGACTAGCTCCTACGAGCAGTACTTC; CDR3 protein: CSVTTSSYEQYF
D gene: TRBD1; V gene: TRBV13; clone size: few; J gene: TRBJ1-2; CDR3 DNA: TGTGCCAGCACCTCCGGGACAGCTAATAACTATGGCTACACCTTC; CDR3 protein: CASTSGTANNYGYTF
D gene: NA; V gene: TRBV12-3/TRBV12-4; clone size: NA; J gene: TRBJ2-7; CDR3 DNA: TGTGCCAGCACCAGAGAAGGTGCAAACTACGAGCAGTACTTC; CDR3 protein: CASTREGANYEQYF
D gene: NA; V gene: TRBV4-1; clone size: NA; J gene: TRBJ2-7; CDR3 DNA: TGCGCCAGCAGCCAAGACTCGGTGGACGGCTACGAGCAGTACTTC; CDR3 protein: CASSQDSVDGYEQYF
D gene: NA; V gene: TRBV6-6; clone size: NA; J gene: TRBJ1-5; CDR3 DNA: TGTGCCAGCAGCCCCGGGAGCAGAATTAGCAATCAGCCCCAGCATTTT; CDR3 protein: CASSPGSRISNQPQHF
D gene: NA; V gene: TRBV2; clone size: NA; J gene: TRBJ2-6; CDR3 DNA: TGTGCCAGCATTAGGGGCGGGGCCAACGTCCTGACTTTC; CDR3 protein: CASIRGGANVLTF
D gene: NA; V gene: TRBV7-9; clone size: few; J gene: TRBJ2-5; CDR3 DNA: TGTGCCAGCAGCTTCGATCCGACAGGGAGGCAAGAGACCCAGTACTTC; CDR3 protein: CASSFDPTGRQETQYF
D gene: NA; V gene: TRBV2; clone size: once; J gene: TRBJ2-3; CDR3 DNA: TGTGCCAGCAGTGAATTTCAAGTATCGCAGTATTTT; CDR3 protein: CASSEFQVSQYF
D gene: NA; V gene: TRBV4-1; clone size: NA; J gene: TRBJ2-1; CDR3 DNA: TGCGCCAGCAGCCAAGATAGGAGCCGCTCCTACAATGAGCAGTTCTTC; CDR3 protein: CASSQDRSRSYNEQFF
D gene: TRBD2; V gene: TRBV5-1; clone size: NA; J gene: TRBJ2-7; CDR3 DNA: TGCGCCAGCAGCTTAAGACTAGCGGAGGGCTCCTACGAGCAGTACTTC; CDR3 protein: CASSLRLAEGSYEQYF